This TCR beta chain was obtained from a study of blood T cells in healthy people across ages. General study points: In older individuals, TCR beta diversity per million T cells was lower, falling roughly linearly with age. Because donor CMV status was unknown, expanded clonotype changes were possibly confounded. From one million sequenced T cells, diversity estimates were lower bounds.

Trimming took off 5 bases at V and 4 bases at J, with 18 bases between the two ends. The germline V gene encodes CDR1 DFQATT and CDR2 SNEGSKA (reference sequence). CDR3 length: 14 amino acids. Together with a sample-barcoded 5' primer, a J-beta primer mix was included in a second PCR lasting roughly 6 to 12 cycles. TCRdb re-called the 5' RACE reads through MiXCR, storing one row per CDR3 protein. The data show 2 million or so distinct CDR3 sequences, around 50% seen once. As regards this clonotype: The target antigen is unknown.

The receptor comes from a woman in her thirties or forties in good health. The sequenced material came from blood. The chain links TRBV20-1 to TRBJ2-7; D gene unclear. This CDR3 is CSAPSPADYYEQYF. For the CDR3, the DNA is TGCAGTGCTCCCTCCCCAGCTGATTATTACGAGCAGTACTTC.